The clone carrying this T cell receptor beta chain has a handful of counts. Profiling relied on immunoSEQ multiplex PCR, and the TCRdb table lists in-frame clones only, not all of them. The sample holds approximately 59,000 clones; around 87% are singletons and the top ten take about an eighth. CDR1 and CDR2 (germline): SGDLS, YYNGEE. The CDR3 extends over 15 amino acids. The V and J ends lost 0 bases and 7 bases, in that order; junction bases with no gene match: 7. The data derive from a study of control samples from healthy donors and cancer patients. Sequencing was carried out using PBMCs. This sequence originates from a woman aged 55-69 years with lung cancer. This chain links TRBV9 with TRBJ2-1, with 7 positions matching TRBD2. The CDR3 reads CASSVERLAGNEQFF. The CDR3 DNA sequence: TGTGCCAGCAGCGTAGAGAGACTAGCCGGAAATGAGCAGTTCTTC.